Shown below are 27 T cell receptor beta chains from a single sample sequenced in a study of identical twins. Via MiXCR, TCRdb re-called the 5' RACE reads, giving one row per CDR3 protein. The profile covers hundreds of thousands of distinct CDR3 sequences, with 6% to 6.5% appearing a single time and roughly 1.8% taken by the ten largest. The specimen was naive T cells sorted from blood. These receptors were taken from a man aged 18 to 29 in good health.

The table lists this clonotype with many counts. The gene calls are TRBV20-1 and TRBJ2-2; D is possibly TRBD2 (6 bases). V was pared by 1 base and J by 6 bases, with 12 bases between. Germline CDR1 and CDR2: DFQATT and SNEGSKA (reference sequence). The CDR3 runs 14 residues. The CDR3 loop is CSARAGVVPGELFF. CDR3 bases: TGCAGTGCTAGAGCGGGAGTGGTTCCCGGGGAGCTGTTTTTT.

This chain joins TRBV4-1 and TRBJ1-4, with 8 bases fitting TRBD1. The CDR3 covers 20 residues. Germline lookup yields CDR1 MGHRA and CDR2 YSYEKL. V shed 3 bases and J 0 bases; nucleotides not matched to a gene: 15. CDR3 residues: CASSHASLRQGKATNEKLFF. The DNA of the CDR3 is TGCGCCAGCAGCCATGCTTCACTTAGACAGGGGAAGGCAACTAATGAAAAACTGTTTTTT.

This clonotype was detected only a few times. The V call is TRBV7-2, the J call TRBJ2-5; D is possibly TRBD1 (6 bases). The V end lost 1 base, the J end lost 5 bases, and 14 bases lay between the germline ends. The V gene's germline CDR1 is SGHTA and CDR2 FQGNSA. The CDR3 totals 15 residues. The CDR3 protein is CASSLGQGPVETQYF. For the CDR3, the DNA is TGTGCCAGCAGCTTAGGCCAGGGGCCTGTGGAGACCCAGTACTTC.

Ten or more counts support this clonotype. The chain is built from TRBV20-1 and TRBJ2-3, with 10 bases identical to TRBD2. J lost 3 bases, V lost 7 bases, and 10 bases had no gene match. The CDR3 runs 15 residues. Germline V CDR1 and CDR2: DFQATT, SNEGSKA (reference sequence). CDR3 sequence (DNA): TGCAGTGTCATGGAGCGGGAGGGCCTTACAGATACGCAGTATTTT. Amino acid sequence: CSVMEREGLTDTQYF.

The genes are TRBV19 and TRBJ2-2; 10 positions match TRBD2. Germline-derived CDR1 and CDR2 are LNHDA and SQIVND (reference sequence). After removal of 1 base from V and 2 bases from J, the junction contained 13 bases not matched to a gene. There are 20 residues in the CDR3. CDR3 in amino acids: CASSIAPRTSGPANTGELFF. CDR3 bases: TGTGCCAGTAGTATAGCCCCCAGGACTAGCGGCCCTGCAAACACCGGGGAGCTGTTTTTT.

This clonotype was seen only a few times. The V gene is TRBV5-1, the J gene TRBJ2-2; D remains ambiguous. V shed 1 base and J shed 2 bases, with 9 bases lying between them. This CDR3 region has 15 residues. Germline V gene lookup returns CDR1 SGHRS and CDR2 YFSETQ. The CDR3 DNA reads TGCGCCAGCAGCTTGTCGGTCGAAAACACCGGGGAGCTGTTTTTT. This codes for CASSLSVENTGELFF.

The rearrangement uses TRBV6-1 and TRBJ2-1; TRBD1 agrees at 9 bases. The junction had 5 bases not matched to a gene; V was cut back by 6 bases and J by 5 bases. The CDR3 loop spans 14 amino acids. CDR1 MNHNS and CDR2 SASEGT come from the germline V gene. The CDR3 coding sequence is TGTGCCAGCAGCCCCGGGACAGGGCACAATGAGCAGTTCTTC. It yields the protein CASSPGTGHNEQFF.

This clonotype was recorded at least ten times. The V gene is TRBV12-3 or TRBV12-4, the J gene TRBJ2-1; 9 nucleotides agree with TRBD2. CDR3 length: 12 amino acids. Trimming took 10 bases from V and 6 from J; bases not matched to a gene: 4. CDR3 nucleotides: TGTGCCATCCTGACTAGCGGCAATGAGCAGTTCTTC. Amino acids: CAILTSGNEQFF.

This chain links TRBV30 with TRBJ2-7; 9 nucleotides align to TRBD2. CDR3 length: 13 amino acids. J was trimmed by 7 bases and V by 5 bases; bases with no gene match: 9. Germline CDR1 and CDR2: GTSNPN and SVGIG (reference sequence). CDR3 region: CAWGSGGIWEQYF. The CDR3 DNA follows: TGTGCCTGGGGTAGCGGGGGAATTTGGGAGCAGTACTTC.

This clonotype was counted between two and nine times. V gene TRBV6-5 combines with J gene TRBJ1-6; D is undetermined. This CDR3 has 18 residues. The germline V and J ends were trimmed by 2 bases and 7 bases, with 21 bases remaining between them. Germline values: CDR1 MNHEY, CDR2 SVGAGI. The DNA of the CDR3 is TGTGCCAGCAGTTACCTCGATAGGGAGATACGCGGGAATTCACCCCTCCACTTT. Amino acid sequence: CASSYLDREIRGNSPLHF.

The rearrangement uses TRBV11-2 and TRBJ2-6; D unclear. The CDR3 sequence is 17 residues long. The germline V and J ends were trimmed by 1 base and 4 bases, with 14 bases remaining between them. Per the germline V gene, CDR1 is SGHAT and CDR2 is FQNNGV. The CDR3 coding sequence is TGTGCCAGCAGCTTAGTTTCGACGCCGAGGGGGGCCAACGTCCTGACTTTC. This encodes CASSLVSTPRGANVLTF.

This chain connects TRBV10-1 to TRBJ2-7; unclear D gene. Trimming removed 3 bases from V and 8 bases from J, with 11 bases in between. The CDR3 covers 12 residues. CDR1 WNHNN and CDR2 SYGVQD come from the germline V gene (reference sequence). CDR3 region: CASSDGVRKQYV. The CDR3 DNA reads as TGCGCCAGCAGTGACGGAGTCCGAAAGCAGTACGTC.

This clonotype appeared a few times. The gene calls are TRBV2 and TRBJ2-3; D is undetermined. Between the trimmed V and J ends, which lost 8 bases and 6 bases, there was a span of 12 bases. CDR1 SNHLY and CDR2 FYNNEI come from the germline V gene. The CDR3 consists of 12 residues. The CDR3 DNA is TGTGCCAGCGAGGAAGGATCCGATACGCAGTATTTT. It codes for CASEEGSDTQYF.

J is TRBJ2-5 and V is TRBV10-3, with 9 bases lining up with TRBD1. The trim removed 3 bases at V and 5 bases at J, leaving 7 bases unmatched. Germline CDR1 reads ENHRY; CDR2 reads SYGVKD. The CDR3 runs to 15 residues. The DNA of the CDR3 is TGTGCCATCAGTGACCCACAGGGGGCCGGGGAGACCCAGTACTTC. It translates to CAISDPQGAGETQYF.

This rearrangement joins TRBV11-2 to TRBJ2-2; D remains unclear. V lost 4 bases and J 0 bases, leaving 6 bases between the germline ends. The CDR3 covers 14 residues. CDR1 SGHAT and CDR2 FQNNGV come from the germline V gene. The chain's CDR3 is CASSWAANTGELFF. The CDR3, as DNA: TGTGCCAGCAGCTGGGCGGCGAACACCGGGGAGCTGTTTTTT.

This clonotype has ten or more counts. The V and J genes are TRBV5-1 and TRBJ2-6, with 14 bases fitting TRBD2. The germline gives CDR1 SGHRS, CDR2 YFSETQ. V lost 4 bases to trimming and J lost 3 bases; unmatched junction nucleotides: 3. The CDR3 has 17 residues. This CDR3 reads CASSPGLAGVGANVLTF. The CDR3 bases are TGCGCCAGCAGCCCGGGACTAGCGGGAGTTGGGGCCAACGTCCTGACTTTC. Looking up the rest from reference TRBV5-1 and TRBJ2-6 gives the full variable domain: KAGVTQTPRYLIKTRGQQVTLSCSPISGHRSVSWYQQTPGQGLQFLFEYFSETQRNKGNFPGRFSGRQFSNSRSEMNVSTLELGDSALYLCASSPGLAGVGANVLTFGAGSRLTVL.

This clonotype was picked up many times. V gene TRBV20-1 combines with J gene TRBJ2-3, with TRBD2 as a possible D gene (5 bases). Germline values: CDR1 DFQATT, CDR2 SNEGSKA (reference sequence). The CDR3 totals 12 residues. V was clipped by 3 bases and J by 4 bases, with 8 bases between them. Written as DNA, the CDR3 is TGCAGTGCTAGCGGGATCGCAGATACGCAGTATTTT. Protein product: CSASGIADTQYF.

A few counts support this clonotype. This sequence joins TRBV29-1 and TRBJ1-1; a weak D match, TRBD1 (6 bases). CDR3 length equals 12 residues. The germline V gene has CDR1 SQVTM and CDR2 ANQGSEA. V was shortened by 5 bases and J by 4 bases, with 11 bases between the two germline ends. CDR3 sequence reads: CSVPEGGTEAFF. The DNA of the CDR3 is TGCAGCGTTCCCGAGGGGGGCACTGAAGCTTTCTTT.

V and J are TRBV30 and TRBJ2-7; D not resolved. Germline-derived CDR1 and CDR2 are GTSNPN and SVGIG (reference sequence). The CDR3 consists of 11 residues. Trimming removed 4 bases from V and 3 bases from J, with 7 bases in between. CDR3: CAWIKDYEQYF. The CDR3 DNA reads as TGTGCCTGGATCAAGGACTACGAGCAGTACTTC. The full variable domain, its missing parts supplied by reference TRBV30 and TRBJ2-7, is SQTIHQWPATLVQPVGSPLSLECTVEGTSNPNLYWYRQAAGRGLQLLFYSVGIGQISSEVPQNLSASRPQDRQFILSSKKLLLSDSGFYLCAWIKDYEQYFGPGTRLTVT.

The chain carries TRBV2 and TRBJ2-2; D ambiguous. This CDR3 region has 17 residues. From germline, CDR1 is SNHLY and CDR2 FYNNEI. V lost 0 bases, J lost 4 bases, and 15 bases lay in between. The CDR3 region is CASSEAPGPTATGELFF. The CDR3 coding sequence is TGTGCCAGCAGTGAAGCGCCGGGCCCTACGGCCACCGGGGAGCTGTTTTTT.

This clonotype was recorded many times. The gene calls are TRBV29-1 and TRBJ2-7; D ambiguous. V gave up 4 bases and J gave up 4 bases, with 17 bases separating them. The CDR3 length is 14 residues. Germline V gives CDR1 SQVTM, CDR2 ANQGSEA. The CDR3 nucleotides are TGCAGCGTTGGTTTGCGCTTGGCGACTTACGAGCAGTACTTC. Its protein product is CSVGLRLATYEQYF.

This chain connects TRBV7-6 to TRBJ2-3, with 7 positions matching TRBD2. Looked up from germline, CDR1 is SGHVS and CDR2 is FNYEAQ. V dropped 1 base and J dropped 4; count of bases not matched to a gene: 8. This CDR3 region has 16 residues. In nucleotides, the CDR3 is TGTGCCAGCAGCTTAGGACCAGCGGGGTCCTCAGATACGCAGTATTTT. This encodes CASSLGPAGSSDTQYF.

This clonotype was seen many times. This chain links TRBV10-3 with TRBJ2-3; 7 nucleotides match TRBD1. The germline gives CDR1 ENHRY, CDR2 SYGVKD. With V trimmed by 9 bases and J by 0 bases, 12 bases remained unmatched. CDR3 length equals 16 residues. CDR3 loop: CAISPGQATSTDTQYF. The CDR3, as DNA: TGTGCCATAAGCCCCGGACAGGCCACTAGCACAGATACGCAGTATTTT.

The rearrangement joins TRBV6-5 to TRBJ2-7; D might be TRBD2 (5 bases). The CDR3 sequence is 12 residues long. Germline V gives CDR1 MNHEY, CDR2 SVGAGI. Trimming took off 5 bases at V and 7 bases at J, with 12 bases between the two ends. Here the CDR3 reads CASSRDTGEQYF. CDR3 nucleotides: TGTGCCAGCAGTCGGGATACGGGGGAGCAGTACTTC.

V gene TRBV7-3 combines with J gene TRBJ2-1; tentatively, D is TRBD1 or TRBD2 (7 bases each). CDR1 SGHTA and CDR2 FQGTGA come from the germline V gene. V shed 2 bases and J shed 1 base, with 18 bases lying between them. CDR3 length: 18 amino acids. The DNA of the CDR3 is TGTGCCAGCAGCTTAGGGAGGCAGGGGGGGAGGTCCTACAATGAGCAGTTCTTC. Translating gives CASSLGRQGGRSYNEQFF.

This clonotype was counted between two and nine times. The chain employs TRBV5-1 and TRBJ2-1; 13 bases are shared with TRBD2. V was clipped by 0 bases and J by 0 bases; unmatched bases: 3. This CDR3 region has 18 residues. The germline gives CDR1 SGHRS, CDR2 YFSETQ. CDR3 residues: CASSLEGLAGSSYNEQFF. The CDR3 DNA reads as TGCGCCAGCAGCTTGGAGGGACTAGCGGGGAGCTCCTACAATGAGCAGTTCTTC. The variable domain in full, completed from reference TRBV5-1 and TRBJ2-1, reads KAGVTQTPRYLIKTRGQQVTLSCSPISGHRSVSWYQQTPGQGLQFLFEYFSETQRNKGNFPGRFSGRQFSNSRSEMNVSTLELGDSALYLCASSLEGLAGSSYNEQFFGPGTRLTVL.

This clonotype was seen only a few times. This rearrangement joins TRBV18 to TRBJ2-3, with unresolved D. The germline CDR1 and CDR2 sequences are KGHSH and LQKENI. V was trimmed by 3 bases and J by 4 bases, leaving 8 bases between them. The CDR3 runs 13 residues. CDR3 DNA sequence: TGTGCCAGCTCACCGGGGTTTGCAGATACGCAGTATTTT. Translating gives CASSPGFADTQYF.